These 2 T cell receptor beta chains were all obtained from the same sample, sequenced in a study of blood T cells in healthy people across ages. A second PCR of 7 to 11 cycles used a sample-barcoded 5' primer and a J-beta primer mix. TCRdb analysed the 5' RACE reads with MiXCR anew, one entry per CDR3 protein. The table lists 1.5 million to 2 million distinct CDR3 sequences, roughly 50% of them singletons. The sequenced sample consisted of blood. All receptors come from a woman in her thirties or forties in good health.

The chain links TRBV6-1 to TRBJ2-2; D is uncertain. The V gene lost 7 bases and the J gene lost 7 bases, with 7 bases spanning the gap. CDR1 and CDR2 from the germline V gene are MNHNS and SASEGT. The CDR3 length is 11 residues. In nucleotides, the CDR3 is TGTGCCAGCATTCGAAACGGGGAGCTGTTTTTT. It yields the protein CASIRNGELFF.

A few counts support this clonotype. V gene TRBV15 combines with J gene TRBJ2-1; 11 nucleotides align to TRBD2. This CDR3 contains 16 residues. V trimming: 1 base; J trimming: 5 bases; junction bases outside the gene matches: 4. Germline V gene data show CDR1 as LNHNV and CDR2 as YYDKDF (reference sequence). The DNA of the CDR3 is TGTGCCACCAGCAGAGTGGGACTAGCGGTAAACAATGAGCAGTTCTTC. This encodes CATSRVGLAVNNEQFF.